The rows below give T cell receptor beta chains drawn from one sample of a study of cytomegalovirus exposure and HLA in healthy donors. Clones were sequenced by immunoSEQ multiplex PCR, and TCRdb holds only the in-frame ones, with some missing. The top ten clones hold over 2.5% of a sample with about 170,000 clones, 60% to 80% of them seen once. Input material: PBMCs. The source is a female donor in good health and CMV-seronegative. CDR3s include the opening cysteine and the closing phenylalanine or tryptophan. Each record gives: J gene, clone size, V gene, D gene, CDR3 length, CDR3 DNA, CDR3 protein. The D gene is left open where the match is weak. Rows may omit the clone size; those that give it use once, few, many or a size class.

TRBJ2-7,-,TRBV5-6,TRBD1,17,TGTGCCAGCCCCAAGCAGCTTGTTGGTGCAGGGGGCTACGAGCAGTACTTC,CASPKQLVGAGGYEQYF
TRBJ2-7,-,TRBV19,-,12,TGTGCCAGTTGGGGGCAGGGGTACGAGCAGTACTTC,CASWGQGYEQYF
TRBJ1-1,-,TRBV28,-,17,TGTGCCAGCAGCTCGCGGGCACTGGGGGGGATTAACACTGAAGCTTTCTTT,CASSSRALGGINTEAFF
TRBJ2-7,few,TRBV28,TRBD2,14,TGTGCCAGCGTTCCCGGGGGGGGCTGGTACGAGCAGTACTTC,CASVPGGGWYEQYF
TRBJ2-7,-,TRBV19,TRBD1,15,TGTGCCAGTAGCCCACAGGGGGCGGGGGCGTACGAGCAGTACTTC,CASSPQGAGAYEQYF
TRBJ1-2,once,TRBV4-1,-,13,TGCGCCAGCAGGGGGCTTAACCTCTATGGCTACACCTTC,CASRGLNLYGYTF
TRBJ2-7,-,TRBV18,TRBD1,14,TGTGCCAGCTCACCAGCAACCGGGACAGTCGAGCAGTACTTC,CASSPATGTVEQYF
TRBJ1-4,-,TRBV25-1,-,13,TGTGCCGGTCAGGCGGCGGGCGGAGAAAAACTGTTTTTT,CAGQAAGGEKLFF
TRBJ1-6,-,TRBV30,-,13,TGTGCCTGGAATGTCAGGCCAAATTCACCCCTCCACTTT,CAWNVRPNSPLHF
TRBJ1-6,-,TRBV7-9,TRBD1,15,TGTGCCAGCAGCCTTAAGGACAGGGGTTATTCACCCCTCCACTTT,CASSLKDRGYSPLHF
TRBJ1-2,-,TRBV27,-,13,TGTGCCAGCAGTCTCTCAGGTGTCTATGGCTACACCTTC,CASSLSGVYGYTF
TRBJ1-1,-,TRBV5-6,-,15,TGTGCCAGCAGCTACAGAACAGGGACGAACACTGAAGCTTTCTTT,CASSYRTGTNTEAFF
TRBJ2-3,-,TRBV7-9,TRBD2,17,TGTGCCAGCAGCAGAGGACTAGCGGGGTCCCGCACAGATACGCAGTATTTT,CASSRGLAGSRTDTQYF
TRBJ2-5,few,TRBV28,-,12,TGTGCCAGCGGCACCTCGCCGGAGACCCAGTACTTC,CASGTSPETQYF
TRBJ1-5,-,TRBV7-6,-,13,TGTGCCAGCAGTATACAGGGTAATCAGCCCCAGCATTTT,CASSIQGNQPQHF
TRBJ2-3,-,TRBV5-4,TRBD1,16,TGTGCCAGCAGCTACTTGGCTGGGACAGCCACAGATACGCAGTATTTT,CASSYLAGTATDTQYF
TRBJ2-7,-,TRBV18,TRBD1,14,TGTGCCAGCTCACCCAGGGACAGACCCTACGAGCAGTACTTC,CASSPRDRPYEQYF
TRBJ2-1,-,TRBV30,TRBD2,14,TGTGCCTGGAGTGGGCGGGGGGGCCGGAATGAGCAGTTCTTC,CAWSGRGGRNEQFF
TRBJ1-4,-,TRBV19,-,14,TGTGCCAGTAGTCCGCGAGGGATGGGTGAAAAACTGTTTTTT,CASSPRGMGEKLFF
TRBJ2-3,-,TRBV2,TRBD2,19,TGTGCCAGCGGTGGGGGAAGCGGGGCCGGATACTATGGCACAGATACGCAGTATTTT,CASGGGSGAGYYGTDTQYF
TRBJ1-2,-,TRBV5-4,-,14,TGTGCCAGCAGCCTCACCCAGACTAACTATGGCTACACCTTC,CASSLTQTNYGYTF
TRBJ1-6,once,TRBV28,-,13,TGTGCCACCAGGCGGGACCTGAATTCACCCCTCCACTTT,CATRRDLNSPLHF
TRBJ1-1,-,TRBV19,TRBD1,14,TGTGCCAGTAGTAGGACAGGGGAGAACGCTGAAGCTTTCTTT,CASSRTGENAEAFF
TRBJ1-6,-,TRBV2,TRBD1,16,TGTGCCAGCAGCCGCCCTCCGGGACAGGGGTTGTCACCCCTCCACTTT,CASSRPPGQGLSPLHF
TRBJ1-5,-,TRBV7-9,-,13,TGTGCCAGCAGCTCGTTTATCGATCAGCCCCAGCATTTT,CASSSFIDQPQHF
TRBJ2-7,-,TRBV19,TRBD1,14,TGTGCCAGTAGTGGCGGCAGGGGGACCTACGAGCAGTACTTC,CASSGGRGTYEQYF
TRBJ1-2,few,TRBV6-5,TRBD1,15,TGTGCCAGCAGTCACCCGGGACAGCTAAAGTATGGCTACACCTTC,CASSHPGQLKYGYTF
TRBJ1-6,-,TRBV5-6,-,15,TGTGCCAGCAGCTTCGGGGGGGGTACGAATTCACCCCTCCACTTT,CASSFGGGTNSPLHF
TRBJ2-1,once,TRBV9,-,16,TGTGCCAGCAGTTCATCCGGGACAAGATTCTACAATGAGCAGTTCTTC,CASSSSGTRFYNEQFF
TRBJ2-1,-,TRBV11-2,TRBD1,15,TGTGCCAGCAGCTTAGTAAGGGGGCGTACCAATGAGCAGTTCTTC,CASSLVRGRTNEQFF
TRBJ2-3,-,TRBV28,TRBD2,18,TGTGCCAGCAGTTCCATACGACCAGCGGGGGCGGGGACAGATACGCAGTATTTT,CASSSIRPAGAGTDTQYF
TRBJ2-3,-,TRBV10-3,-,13,TGTGCCATCAGTGTCAGGGGCACAGATACGCAGTATTTT,CAISVRGTDTQYF
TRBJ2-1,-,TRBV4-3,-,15,TGCGCCAGCAGCCAAGATACAGGTTCATACAATGAGCAGTTCTTC,CASSQDTGSYNEQFF
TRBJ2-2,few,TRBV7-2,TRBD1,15,TGTGCCAGCAGCTCCCCCAGGGGGCTCACCGGGGAGCTGTTTTTT,CASSSPRGLTGELFF
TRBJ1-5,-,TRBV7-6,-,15,TGTGCCAGCAGCTTAGGCGGGGGAAGCAATCAGCCCCAGCATTTT,CASSLGGGSNQPQHF
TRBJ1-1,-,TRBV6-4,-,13,TGTGCCAGCAGTGAGCTAAGGGGGACTGAAGCTTTCTTT,CASSELRGTEAFF
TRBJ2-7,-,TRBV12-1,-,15,TGTGCCAGCAATCGGCAGGGGGACGGTACTTACGAGCAGTACTTC,CASNRQGDGTYEQYF
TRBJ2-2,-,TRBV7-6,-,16,TGTGCCAGCAGCGAGGGGGTGGGAACGAACACCGGGGAGCTGTTTTTT,CASSEGVGTNTGELFF
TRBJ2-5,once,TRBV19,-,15,TGTGCCAGTAGTTTTCGGGGGGCTACAGGAGAGACCCAGTACTTC,CASSFRGATGETQYF
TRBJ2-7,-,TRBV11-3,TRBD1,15,TGTGCCAGCAGTCCGGGGACAGGGAAAACCTACGAGCAGTACTTC,CASSPGTGKTYEQYF
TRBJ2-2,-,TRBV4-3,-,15,TGCGCCAGCAGCCAAGATAGGGGAAACACCGGGGAGCTGTTTTTT,CASSQDRGNTGELFF
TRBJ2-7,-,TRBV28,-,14,TGTGCCAGCAGTTTGACAGGAGCTCTCTACGAGCAGTACTTC,CASSLTGALYEQYF
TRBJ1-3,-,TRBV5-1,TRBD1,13,TGCGCCAGCAGCTTAGACAGGGCTGACACCATATATTTT,CASSLDRADTIYF
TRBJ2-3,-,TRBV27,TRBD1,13,TGTGCCAGCATGACAGGGGCGGGAGATACGCAGTATTTT,CASMTGAGDTQYF
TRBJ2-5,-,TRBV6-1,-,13,TGTGCCAGCGCGACGACTTTGGGAGAGACCCAGTACTTC,CASATTLGETQYF
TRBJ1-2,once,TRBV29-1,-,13,TGCAGCGTTGATAGGGGTTCTAACTATGGCTACACCTTC,CSVDRGSNYGYTF
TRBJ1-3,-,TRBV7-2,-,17,TGTGCCAGCAGCCTCAGCGGGACTACGGGCACTGGAAACACCATATATTTT,CASSLSGTTGTGNTIYF
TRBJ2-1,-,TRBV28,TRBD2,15,TGTGCCAGCAGGGGCGGGAGGGAATCCTACAATGAGCAGTTCTTC,CASRGGRESYNEQFF
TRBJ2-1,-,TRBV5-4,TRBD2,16,TGTGCCAGCAGCTTGGGTGCGGGACTAGCGGACAATGAGCAGTTCTTC,CASSLGAGLADNEQFF
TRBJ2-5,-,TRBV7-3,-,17,TGTGCCAGCAGCCCGTCCCGGGACTTTAGTCCCCAAGAGACCCAGTACTTC,CASSPSRDFSPQETQYF
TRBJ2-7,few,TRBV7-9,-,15,TGTGCCAGCAGCGTTGACCTGGGGCTACCCTACGAGCAGTACTTC,CASSVDLGLPYEQYF
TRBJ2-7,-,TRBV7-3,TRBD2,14,TGTGCCAGCAGCCGCGGGGGGACTATAAACGAGCAGTACTTC,CASSRGGTINEQYF